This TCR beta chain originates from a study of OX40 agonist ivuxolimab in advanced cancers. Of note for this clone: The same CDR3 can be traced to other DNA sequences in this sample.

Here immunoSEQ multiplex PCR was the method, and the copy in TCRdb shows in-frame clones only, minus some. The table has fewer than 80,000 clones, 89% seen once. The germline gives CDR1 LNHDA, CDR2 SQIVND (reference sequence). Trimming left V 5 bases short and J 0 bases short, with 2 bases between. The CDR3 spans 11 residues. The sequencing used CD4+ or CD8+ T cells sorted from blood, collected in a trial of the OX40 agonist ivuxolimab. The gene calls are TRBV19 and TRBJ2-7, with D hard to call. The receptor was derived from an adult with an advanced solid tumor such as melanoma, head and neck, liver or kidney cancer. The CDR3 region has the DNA TGTGCCAGTAGTGACTCCTACGAGCAGTACTTC. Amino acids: CASSDSYEQYF.